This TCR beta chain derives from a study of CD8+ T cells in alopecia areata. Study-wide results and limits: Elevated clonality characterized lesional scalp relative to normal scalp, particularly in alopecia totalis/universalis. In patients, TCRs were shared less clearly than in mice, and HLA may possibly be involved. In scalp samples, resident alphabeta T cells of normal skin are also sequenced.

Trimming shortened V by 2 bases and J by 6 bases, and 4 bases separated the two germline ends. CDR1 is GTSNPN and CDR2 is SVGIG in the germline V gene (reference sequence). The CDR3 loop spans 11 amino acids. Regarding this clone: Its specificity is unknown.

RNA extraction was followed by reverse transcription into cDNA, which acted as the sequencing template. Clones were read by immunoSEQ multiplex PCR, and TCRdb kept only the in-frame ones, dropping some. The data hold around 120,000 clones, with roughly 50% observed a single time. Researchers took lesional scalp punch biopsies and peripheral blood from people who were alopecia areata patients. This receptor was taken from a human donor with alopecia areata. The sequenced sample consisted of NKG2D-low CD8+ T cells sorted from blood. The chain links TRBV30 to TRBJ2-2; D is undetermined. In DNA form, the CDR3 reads TGTGCCTGGAGTAGCCCCGGGGAGCTGTTTTTT. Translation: CAWSSPGELFF. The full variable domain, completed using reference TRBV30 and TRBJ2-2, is SQTIHQWPATLVQPVGSPLSLECTVEGTSNPNLYWYRQAAGRGLQLLFYSVGIGQISSEVPQNLSASRPQDRQFILSSKKLLLSDSGFYLCAWSSPGELFFGEGSRLTVL.